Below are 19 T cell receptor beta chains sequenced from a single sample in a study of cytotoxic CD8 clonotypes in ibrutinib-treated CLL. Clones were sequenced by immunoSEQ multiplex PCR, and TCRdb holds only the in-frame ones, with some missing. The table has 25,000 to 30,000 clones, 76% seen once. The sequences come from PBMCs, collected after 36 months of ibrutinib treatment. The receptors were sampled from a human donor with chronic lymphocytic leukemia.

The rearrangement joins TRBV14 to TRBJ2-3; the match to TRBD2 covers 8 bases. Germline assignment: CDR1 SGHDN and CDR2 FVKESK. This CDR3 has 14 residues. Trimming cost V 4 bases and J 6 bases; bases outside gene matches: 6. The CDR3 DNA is TGTGCCAGCAGCCGCGGACTAGCCGGTGATACGCAGTATTTT. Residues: CASSRGLAGDTQYF.

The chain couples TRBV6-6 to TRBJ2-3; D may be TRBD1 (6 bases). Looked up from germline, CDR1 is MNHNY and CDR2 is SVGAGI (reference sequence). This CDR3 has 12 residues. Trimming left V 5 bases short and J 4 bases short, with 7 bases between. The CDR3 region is CASSAGADTQYF. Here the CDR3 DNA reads TGTGCCAGCAGTGCAGGGGCAGATACGCAGTATTTT.

For the CDR3, the DNA is TGTGCCATCAGTGCGGGGAATAGCAATCAGCCCCAGCATTTT. Protein product: CAISAGNSNQPQHF. The chain combines TRBV10-3 with TRBJ1-5; unclear D gene. V lost 4 bases, J lost 0 bases, and 7 bases lay in between. Germline CDR1 is ENHRY and CDR2 is SYGVKD. The CDR3 has 14 amino acids.

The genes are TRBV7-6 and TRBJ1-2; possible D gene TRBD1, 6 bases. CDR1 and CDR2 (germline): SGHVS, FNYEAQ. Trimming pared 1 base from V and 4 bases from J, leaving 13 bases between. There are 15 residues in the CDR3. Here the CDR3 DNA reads TGTGCCAGCAGCTTAGAGGGGGAACGGCCCTATGGCTACACCTTC. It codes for CASSLEGERPYGYTF. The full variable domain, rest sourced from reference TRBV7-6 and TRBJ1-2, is GAGVSQSPRYKVTKRGQDVALRCDPISGHVSLYWYRQALGQGPEFLTYFNYEAQQDKSGLPNDRFSAERPEGSISTLTIQRTEQRDSAMYRCASSLEGERPYGYTFGSGTRLTVV.

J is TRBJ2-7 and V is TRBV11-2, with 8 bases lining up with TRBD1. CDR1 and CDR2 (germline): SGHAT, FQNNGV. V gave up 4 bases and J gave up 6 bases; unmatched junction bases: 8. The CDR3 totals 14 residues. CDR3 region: CASSSTGAVGEQYF. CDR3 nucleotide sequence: TGTGCCAGCAGCTCGACAGGGGCCGTGGGCGAGCAGTACTTC.

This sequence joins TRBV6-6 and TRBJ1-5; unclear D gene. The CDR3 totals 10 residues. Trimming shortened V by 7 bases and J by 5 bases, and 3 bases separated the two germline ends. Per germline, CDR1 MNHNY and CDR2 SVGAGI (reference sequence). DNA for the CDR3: TGTGCCAGCAACTATCAGCCCCAGCATTTT. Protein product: CASNYQPQHF.

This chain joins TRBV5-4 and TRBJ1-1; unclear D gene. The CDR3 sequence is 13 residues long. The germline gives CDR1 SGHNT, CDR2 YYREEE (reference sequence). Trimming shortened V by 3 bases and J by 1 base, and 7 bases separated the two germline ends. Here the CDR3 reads CASSYATNTEAFF. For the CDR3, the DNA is TGTGCCAGCAGCTACGCAACGAACACTGAAGCTTTCTTT.

The CDR3 here is CASRENYEQYF. The CDR3 DNA follows: TGCGCCAGCAGGGAAAACTACGAGCAGTACTTC. The chain employs TRBV5-1 and TRBJ2-7; unclear D gene. Per the germline V gene, CDR1 is SGHRS and CDR2 is YFSETQ. This CDR3 contains 11 residues. Trimming removed 5 bases from V and 3 bases from J, with 6 bases in between.

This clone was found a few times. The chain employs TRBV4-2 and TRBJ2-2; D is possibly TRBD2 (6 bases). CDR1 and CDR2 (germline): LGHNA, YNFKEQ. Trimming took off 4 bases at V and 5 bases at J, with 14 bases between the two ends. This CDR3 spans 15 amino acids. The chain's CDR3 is CASSPPGLETGELFF. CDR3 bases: TGTGCCAGCAGCCCCCCGGGACTTGAGACCGGGGAGCTGTTTTTT.

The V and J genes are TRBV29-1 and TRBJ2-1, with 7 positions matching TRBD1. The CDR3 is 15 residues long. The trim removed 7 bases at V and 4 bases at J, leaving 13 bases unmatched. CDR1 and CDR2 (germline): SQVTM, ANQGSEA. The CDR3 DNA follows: TGCAGCGCCGAGTCCCGGGACAGACAATACAATGAGCAGTTCTTC. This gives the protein CSAESRDRQYNEQFF.

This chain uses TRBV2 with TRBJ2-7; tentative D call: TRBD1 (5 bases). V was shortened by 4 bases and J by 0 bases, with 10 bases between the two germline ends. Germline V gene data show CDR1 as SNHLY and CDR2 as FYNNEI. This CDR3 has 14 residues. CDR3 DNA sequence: TGTGCCAGCAGTGGACAGCCGAGCTCCTACGAGCAGTACTTC. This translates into CASSGQPSSYEQYF.

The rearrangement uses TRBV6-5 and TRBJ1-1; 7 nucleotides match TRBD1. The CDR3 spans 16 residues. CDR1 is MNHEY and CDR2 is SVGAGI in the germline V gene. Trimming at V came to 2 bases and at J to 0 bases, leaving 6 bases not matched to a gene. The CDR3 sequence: CASSYRDSNVNTEAFF. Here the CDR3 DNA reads TGTGCCAGCAGTTACCGGGACAGCAATGTGAACACTGAAGCTTTCTTT.

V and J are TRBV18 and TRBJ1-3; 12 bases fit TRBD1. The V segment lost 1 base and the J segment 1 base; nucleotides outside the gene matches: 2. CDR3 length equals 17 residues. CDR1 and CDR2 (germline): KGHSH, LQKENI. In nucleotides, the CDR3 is TGTGCCAGCTCACCACGGGGACAGGGGGCTTCTGGAAACACCATATATTTT. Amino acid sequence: CASSPRGQGASGNTIYF.

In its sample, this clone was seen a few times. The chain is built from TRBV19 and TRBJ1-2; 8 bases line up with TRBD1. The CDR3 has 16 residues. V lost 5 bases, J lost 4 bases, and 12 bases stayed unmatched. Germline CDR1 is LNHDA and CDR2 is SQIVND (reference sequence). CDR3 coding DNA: TGTGCCAGTAGTCTCTCCGGGACAGGCCCCTTCTATGGCTACACCTTC. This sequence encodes CASSLSGTGPFYGYTF.

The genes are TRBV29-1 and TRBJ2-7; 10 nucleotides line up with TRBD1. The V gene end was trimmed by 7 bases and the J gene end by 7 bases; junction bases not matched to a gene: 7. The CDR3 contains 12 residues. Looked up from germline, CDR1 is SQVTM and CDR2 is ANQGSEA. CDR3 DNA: TGCAGCGGGTGGACAGGGGGAAAGGAGCAGTACTTC. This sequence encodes CSGWTGGKEQYF.

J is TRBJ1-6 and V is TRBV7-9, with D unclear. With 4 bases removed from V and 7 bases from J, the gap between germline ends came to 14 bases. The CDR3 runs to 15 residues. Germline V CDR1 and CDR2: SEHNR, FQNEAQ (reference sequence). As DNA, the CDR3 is TGTGCCAGCAGCTCCAGCCGCCAGCGGAATTCACCCCTCCACTTT. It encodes CASSSSRQRNSPLHF.

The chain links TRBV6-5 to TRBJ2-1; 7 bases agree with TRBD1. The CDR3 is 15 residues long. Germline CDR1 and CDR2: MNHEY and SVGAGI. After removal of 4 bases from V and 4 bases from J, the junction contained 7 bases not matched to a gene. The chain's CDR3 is CASSFSGQHYNEQFF. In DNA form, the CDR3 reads TGTGCCAGCAGTTTCTCGGGACAGCATTACAATGAGCAGTTCTTC.

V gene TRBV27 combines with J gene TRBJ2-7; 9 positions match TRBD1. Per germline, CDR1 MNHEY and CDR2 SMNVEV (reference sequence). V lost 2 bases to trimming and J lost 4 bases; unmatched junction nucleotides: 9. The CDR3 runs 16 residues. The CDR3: CASSLSPGQGRYEQYF. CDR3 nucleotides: TGTGCCAGCAGTTTAAGCCCGGGACAGGGTAGGTACGAGCAGTACTTC.

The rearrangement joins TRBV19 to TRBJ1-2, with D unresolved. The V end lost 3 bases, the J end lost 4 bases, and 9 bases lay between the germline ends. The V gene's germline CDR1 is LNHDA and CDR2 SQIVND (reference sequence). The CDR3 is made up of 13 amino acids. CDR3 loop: CASSIEGTYGYTF. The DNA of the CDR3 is TGTGCCAGTAGTATCGAGGGAACCTATGGCTACACCTTC.